The source of this T cell receptor beta chain is a study of cytomegalovirus exposure and HLA in healthy donors. Study overall: Out of approximately 170 million T cells, an earlier analysis found around 120 million unique TCR beta sequences in total. Study conclusions and caveats: Excluded were some V segments that proved indistinguishable, including TRBV6-2 and TRBV6-3. A later analysis reportedly found that, within productive TCRs, an Asian-associated ancestry cluster had fewer N-insertions than the mean observed across the approximately 700 donors. The authors enumerated 180 or so TCR beta chains as linked to cytomegalovirus.

Details on this clone: Its antigen is unidentified.

V gave up 6 bases and J gave up 2 bases, with 12 bases separating them. CDR1 and CDR2 from the germline V gene are SEHNR and FQNEAQ (reference sequence). The CDR3 contains 14 residues. Use of 60 Vbeta and 13 Jbeta primers characterized the PCR. Sequenced by immunoSEQ multiplex PCR; TCRdb stores in-frame clones only, minus some. The sample includes approximately 150,000 clones, about 72% of them seen just once. What was sequenced was PBMCs. This TCR was sampled from a man between 35 and 55 years old in good health and CMV-seronegative. This chain uses TRBV7-9 with TRBJ2-3; tentative D call: TRBD2 (5 bases). CDR3 sequence (DNA): TGTGCCAGCAGTGGAAGACTATACACAGATACGCAGTATTTT. It translates to CASSGRLYTDTQYF.